This T cell receptor beta chain was retrieved from a study of blood T cell repertoires in COVID-19. In the study overall: Donors in the United States, Italy and Spain gave samples during acute or convalescent COVID-19. Sample material is recorded as cDNA or gDNA derived from T cells, B-cell-depleted T cells, or PBMCs.

This clone was observed once. There are 12 residues in the CDR3. Germline assignment: CDR1 LGHDT and CDR2 YNNKEL (reference sequence). V lost 2 bases and J 3 bases, leaving 5 bases between the germline ends. TCRdb's copy holds only in-frame clones and misses some; the assay was immunoSEQ multiplex PCR. Of 250,000 to 400,000 clones in the sample, about 90% were seen once. Seattle enrolled patients during active infection and tracked them longitudinally. This sequence was found in a woman in her 30s with COVID-19, enrolled during active disease. Input material: peripheral blood. V usage is TRBV3-1 (or the pseudogene TRBV3-2) and J usage is TRBJ2-7; unclear D gene. The CDR3 DNA reads TGTGCCAGCAGCCAATTTAACTACGAGCAGTACTTC. Protein: CASSQFNYEQYF.